A single sample is the source of the 8 T cell receptor beta chains below, sequenced in a study of blood T cell repertoires in COVID-19. Some clones are missing from TCRdb's copy, which holds only in-frame ones; the method was immunoSEQ multiplex PCR. The table shows some 130,000 clones, with 85% to 90% occurring only once. Sequencing was carried out using peripheral blood. The receptors shown here come from a man aged 55 to 69 with active or convalescent COVID-19.

This clone was found once. J is TRBJ2-7 and V is TRBV19, with a weak D call TRBD1 (6 bases). Germline CDR1 and CDR2: LNHDA and SQIVND (reference sequence). Trimming pared 3 bases from V and 8 bases from J, leaving 20 bases between. This CDR3 is 15 amino acids long. This chain's CDR3 is CASSITGQAYSQQYF. The CDR3 DNA sequence: TGTGCCAGTAGTATTACAGGGCAGGCTTATTCGCAGCAGTACTTC.

CDR3 coding DNA: TGTGCCAGCAGCCCCAGGGTGAACACTGAAGCTTTCTTT. Translated, it gives CASSPRVNTEAFF. The chain links TRBV12-3 or TRBV12-4 to TRBJ1-1; possibly TRBD1 for D (5 bases). The CDR3 length is 13 residues. V lost 6 bases and J lost 0, with 8 bases in between.

This clone has a single count. The rearrangement joins TRBV5-1 to TRBJ1-5; 7 nucleotides align to TRBD1. Germline CDR1 is SGHRS and CDR2 is YFSETQ. V lost 4 bases, J lost 6 bases, and 4 bases stayed unmatched. This CDR3 comprises 13 residues. CDR3 amino acids: CASSPNRGQPQHF. For the CDR3, the DNA is TGCGCCAGCAGCCCAAACAGGGGTCAGCCCCAGCATTTT. Full variable domain (remainder filled in from reference TRBV5-1 and TRBJ1-5): KAGVTQTPRYLIKTRGQQVTLSCSPISGHRSVSWYQQTPGQGLQFLFEYFSETQRNKGNFPGRFSGRQFSNSRSEMNVSTLELGDSALYLCASSPNRGQPQHFGDGTRLSIL.

The chain recombines TRBV10-3 with TRBJ2-7; 9 nucleotides match TRBD1. CDR1 and CDR2 from the germline V gene are ENHRY and SYGVKD. The CDR3 has 15 amino acids. J was trimmed by 0 bases and V by 2 bases; bases with no gene match: 2. CDR3 sequence reads: CAISEGQGSSYEQYF. The CDR3 DNA follows: TGTGCCATCAGTGAGGGACAGGGGAGCTCCTACGAGCAGTACTTC.

The rearrangement joins TRBV5-4 to TRBJ1-6; 8 bases map to TRBD1. The CDR3 contains 14 residues. With 3 bases clipped from V and 7 bases from J, the junction kept 3 bases outside the gene matches. Per the germline V gene, CDR1 is SGHNT and CDR2 is YYREEE (reference sequence). The CDR3 DNA reads as TGTGCCAGCAGCTGGGACAGGCTGAATTCACCCCTCCACTTT. Amino acids: CASSWDRLNSPLHF.

CDR3 in DNA: TGTGCCACCAGTGATCCTGGGACTAGCGAAGGGAAAGATACGCAGTATTTT. This gives the protein CATSDPGTSEGKDTQYF. J is TRBJ2-3 and V is TRBV24-1; TRBD2 matches at 10 bases. The CDR3 sequence is 17 residues long. With 3 bases clipped from V and 5 bases from J, the junction kept 10 bases outside the gene matches. The germline V gene has CDR1 KGHDR and CDR2 SFDVKD.

The CDR3 region is CASSAPDRGAEAFF. DNA for the CDR3: TGTGCCAGCAGCGCTCCCGACAGGGGCGCTGAAGCTTTCTTT. The chain uses TRBV21-1 and TRBJ1-1; TRBD1 was called by the table and not checked on the DNA. TRBV21-1 is annotated as a pseudogene. The CDR3 sequence is 14 residues long.

The chain combines TRBV30 with TRBJ1-5; no definite D call. Trimming removed 5 bases at V and 2 bases at J, with 10 bases between. Per germline, CDR1 GTSNPN and CDR2 SVGIG (reference sequence). The CDR3 runs 13 residues. CDR3 residues: CAWAGEGNQPQHF. The CDR3 DNA sequence: TGTGCCTGGGCCGGGGAGGGCAATCAGCCCCAGCATTTT.